The 14 T cell receptor beta chains below come from one sample, sequenced in a study of somatic mutations in cytotoxic T cells in rheumatoid arthritis. Repertoires were generated with immunoSEQ multiplex PCR, while TCRdb's copy carries only in-frame clones and drops some. The repertoire includes nearly 20,000 clones, less than 90% of them detected once, and over 12% sits in the top ten. Material: CD8+ T cells sorted from blood. Every receptor here comes from a man aged 35 to 55 in good health.

The CDR3 DNA sequence: TGTGCCAGCAGCTTCTGGGACGAATCGCAGTATTTT. Its protein is CASSFWDESQYF. The chain recombines TRBV7-9 with TRBJ2-3; D assignment may be TRBD1 or TRBD2 (5 bases each). V shed 3 bases and J shed 10 bases, with 11 bases lying between them. The CDR3 spans 12 residues. The V gene's germline CDR1 is SEHNR and CDR2 FQNEAQ (reference sequence).

This clone showed up just once. The chain links TRBV7-6 to TRBJ1-5, with D uncertain. The length of the CDR3 is 13 residues. Trimming took off 0 bases at V and 5 bases at J, with 5 bases between the two ends. Per germline, CDR1 SGHVS and CDR2 FNYEAQ. CDR3 in DNA: TGTGCCAGCAGCTTAGCAGGCCATCAGCCCCAGCATTTT. Translation gives CASSLAGHQPQHF.

V is TRBV9 and J is TRBJ2-7; D is unresolved. CDR3 size: 15 residues. Germline CDR1 reads SGDLS; CDR2 reads YYNGEE. The V end lost 5 bases, the J end lost 3 bases, and 18 bases lay between the germline ends. CDR3 nucleotides: TGTGCCAGCAGAGCCGACGGGCTAAGGTTCTACGAGCAGTACTTC. Translation gives CASRADGLRFYEQYF.

The chain links TRBV15 to TRBJ2-1; 8 bases fit TRBD1. J lost 0 bases, V lost 3 bases, and 1 base had no gene match. The V gene's germline CDR1 is LNHNV and CDR2 YYDKDF (reference sequence). This CDR3 is 15 amino acids long. CDR3 coding DNA: TGTGCCACCAGCAGGGGACAGGCCTCCTACAATGAGCAGTTCTTC. This encodes CATSRGQASYNEQFF.

This chain connects TRBV28 to TRBJ2-7, with a weak D call TRBD1 (5 bases). Germline CDR1 is MDHEN and CDR2 is SYDVKM. There are 13 residues in the CDR3. Trimming took off 2 bases at V and 5 bases at J, with 10 bases between the two ends. CDR3 coding DNA: TGTGCCAGCAGTTTAGGCAGGGTCAACGAGCAGTACTTC. Translating gives CASSLGRVNEQYF.

This sequence joins TRBV7-9 and TRBJ1-2; D remains ambiguous. Per germline, CDR1 SEHNR and CDR2 FQNEAQ (reference sequence). Trimming took 6 bases from V and 6 from J, leaving 8 bases between them. The CDR3 has 11 residues. The CDR3 sequence: CASSLNNGYTF. In DNA form, the CDR3 reads TGTGCCAGCAGTCTAAACAATGGCTACACCTTC.

The chain is built from TRBV6-5 and TRBJ1-2; 8 positions agree with TRBD1. Losses at the gene ends were 0 bases for V and 3 bases for J; bases not matched to a gene: 6. The germline CDR1 and CDR2 sequences are MNHEY and SVGAGI. The CDR3 covers 16 residues. CDR3 protein: CASSYSRTGTDYGYTF. CDR3 bases: TGTGCCAGCAGTTACTCGAGGACAGGGACCGACTATGGCTACACCTTC.

The chain links TRBV19 to TRBJ2-5, with 11 nucleotides matching TRBD2. V lost 4 bases and J lost 1; bases outside the gene matches: 2. The V gene's germline CDR1 is LNHDA and CDR2 SQIVND (reference sequence). CDR3 length: 15 residues. CDR3 in DNA: TGTGCCAGTAGTACTAGCGGGAGGCCCCAAGAGACCCAGTACTTC. Its translation is CASSTSGRPQETQYF.

This chain joins TRBV6-5 and TRBJ2-1; tentatively, D is TRBD1 (6 bases). Trimming removed 2 bases at V and 7 bases at J, with 9 bases between. Germline CDR1 MNHEY, CDR2 SVGAGI. This CDR3 has 13 amino acids. The CDR3 bases are TGTGCCAGCAGTTACAGCCAGGGGAATGAGCAGTTCTTC. Translating gives CASSYSQGNEQFF.

The V and J genes are TRBV10-1 and TRBJ2-2; D unclear. This CDR3 contains 12 residues. CDR1 and CDR2 from the germline V gene are WNHNN and SYGVQD (reference sequence). V was clipped by 6 bases and J by 3 bases, with 5 bases between them. Written as DNA, the CDR3 is TGCGCCAGCAGGCTGGACACCGGGGAGCTGTTTTTT. This codes for CASRLDTGELFF.

The chain links TRBV10-3 to TRBJ2-7; D not certain. The V gene's germline CDR1 is ENHRY and CDR2 SYGVKD. V gave up 3 bases and J gave up 2 bases, with 11 bases separating them. This CDR3 is 14 amino acids long. In nucleotides, the CDR3 is TGTGCCATCAGTGATGGGCTGGATGCCTACGAGCAGTACTTC. Its protein product is CAISDGLDAYEQYF.

The chain employs TRBV18 and TRBJ1-2; TRBD1 is a possible D gene (6 bases). CDR1 and CDR2 from the germline V gene are KGHSH and LQKENI. This CDR3 is built from 16 residues. Trimming removed 3 bases from V and 4 bases from J, with 18 bases in between. This CDR3 reads CASSPPFGTGTYGYTF. The CDR3 nucleotides read TGTGCCAGCTCACCTCCTTTCGGCACAGGGACCTATGGCTACACCTTC.

This chain uses TRBV4-3 with TRBJ2-1, with TRBD2 matching over 13 bases. This CDR3 spans 17 amino acids. The germline CDR1 and CDR2 sequences are LGHNA and YSLEER. V lost 0 bases, J lost 5 bases, and 4 bases stayed unmatched. The CDR3 is CASSQEGTSGANNEQFF. The DNA for the CDR3 is TGCGCCAGCAGCCAAGAAGGGACTAGCGGGGCGAACAATGAGCAGTTCTTC.

V usage is TRBV6-9 and J usage is TRBJ2-2; TRBD1 matches at 7 bases. J lost 1 base, V lost 8 bases, and 4 bases had no gene match. The CDR3 runs to 14 residues. The V gene's germline CDR1 is MNHGY and CDR2 SVAAGI. CDR3 sequence (DNA): TGTGCCAGCCCGGGACAGCTGAACACCGGGGAGCTGTTTTTT. This sequence encodes CASPGQLNTGELFF.